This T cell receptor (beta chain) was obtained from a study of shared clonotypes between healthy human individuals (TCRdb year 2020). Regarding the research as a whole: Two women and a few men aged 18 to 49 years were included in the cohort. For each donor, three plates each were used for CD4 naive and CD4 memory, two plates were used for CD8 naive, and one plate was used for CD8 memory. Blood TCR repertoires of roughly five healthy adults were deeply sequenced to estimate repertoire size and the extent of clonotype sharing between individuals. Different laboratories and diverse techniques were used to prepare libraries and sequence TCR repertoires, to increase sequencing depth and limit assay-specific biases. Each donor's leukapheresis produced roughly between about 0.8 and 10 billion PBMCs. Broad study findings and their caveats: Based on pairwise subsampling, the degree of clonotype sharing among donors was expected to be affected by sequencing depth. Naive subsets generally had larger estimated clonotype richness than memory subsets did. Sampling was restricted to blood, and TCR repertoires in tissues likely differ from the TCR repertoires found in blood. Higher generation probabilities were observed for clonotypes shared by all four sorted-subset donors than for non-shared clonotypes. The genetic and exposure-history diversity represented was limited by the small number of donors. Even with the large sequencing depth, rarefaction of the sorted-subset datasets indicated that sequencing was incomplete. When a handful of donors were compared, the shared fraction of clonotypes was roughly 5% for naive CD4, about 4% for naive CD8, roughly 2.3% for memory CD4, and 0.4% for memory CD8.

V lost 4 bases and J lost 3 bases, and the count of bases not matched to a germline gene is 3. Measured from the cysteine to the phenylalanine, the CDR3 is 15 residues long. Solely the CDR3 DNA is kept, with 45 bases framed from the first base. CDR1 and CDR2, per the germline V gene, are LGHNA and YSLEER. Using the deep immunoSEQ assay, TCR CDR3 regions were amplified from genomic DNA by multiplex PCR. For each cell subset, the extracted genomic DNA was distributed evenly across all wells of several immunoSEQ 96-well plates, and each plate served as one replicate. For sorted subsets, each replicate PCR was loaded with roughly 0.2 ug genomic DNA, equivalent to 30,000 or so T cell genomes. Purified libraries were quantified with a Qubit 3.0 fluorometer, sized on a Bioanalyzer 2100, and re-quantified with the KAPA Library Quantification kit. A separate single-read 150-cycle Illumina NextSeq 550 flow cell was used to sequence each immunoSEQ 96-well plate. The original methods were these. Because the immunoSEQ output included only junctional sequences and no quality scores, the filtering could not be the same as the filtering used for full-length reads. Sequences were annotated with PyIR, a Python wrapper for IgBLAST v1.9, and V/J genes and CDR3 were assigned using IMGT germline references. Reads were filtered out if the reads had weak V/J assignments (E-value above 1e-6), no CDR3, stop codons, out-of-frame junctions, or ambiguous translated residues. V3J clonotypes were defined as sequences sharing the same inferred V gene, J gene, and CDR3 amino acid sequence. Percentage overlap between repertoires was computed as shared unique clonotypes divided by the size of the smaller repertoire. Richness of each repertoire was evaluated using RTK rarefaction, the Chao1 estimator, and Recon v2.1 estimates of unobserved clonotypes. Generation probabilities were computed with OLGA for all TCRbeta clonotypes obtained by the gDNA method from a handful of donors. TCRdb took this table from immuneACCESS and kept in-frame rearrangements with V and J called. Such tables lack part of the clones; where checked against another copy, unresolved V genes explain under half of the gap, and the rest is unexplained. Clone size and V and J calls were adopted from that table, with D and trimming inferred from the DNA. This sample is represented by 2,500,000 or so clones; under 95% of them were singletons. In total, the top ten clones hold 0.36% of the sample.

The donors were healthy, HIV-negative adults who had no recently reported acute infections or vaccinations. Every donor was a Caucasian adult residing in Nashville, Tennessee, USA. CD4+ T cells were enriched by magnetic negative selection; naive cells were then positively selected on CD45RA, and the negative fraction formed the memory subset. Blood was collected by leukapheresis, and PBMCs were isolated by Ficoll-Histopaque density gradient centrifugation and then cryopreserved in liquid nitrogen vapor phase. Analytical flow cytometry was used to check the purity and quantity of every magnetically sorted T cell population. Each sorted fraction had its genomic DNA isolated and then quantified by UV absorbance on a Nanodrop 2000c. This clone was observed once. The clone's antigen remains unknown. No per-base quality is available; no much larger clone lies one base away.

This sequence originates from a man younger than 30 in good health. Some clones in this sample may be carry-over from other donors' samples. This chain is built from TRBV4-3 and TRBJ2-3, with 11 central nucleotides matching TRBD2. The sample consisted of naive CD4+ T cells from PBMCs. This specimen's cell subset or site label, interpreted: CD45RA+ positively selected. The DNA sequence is TGCGCCAGCAGCCTTAGCGGGAGGGCGACAGATACGCAGTATTTT. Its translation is CASSLSGRATDTQYF.